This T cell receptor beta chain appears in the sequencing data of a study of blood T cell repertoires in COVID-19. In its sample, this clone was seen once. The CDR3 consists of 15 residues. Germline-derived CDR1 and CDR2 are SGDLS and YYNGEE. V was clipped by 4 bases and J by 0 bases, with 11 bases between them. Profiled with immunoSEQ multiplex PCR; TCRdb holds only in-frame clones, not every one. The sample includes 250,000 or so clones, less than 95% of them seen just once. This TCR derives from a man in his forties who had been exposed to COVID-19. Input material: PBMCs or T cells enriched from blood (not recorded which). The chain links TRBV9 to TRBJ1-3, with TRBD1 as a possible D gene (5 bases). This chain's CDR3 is CASSPGQSSGNTIYF. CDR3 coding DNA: TGTGCCAGCAGCCCAGGGCAGAGCTCTGGAAACACCATATATTTT.